This T cell receptor beta chain came from a study of naive and memory T cell subsets. The study, taken as a whole, reports: A few larger clonotypes appeared in naive repertoires, especially CD8, possibly memory cells re-expressing CD45RA.

This clonotype was seen more than once but under ten times. Its antigen remains unknown. Both TRBC1 and TRBC2 were covered by a beta constant-region primer of two equimolar oligonucleotides. Four rounds of PCR amplified the ligated cDNA using nested alpha and beta constant-region primers plus SP2. MiXCR, applied by TCRdb to the UMI-ligation and nested PCR reads, yields one record per CDR3 protein. In the table there are about 100,000 distinct CDR3 sequences, around 15% of which are singletons. Sequential positive selection took CD4 T cells first, then CD8 T cells. The CDR3 covers 17 residues. Germline CDR1 SGHAT, CDR2 FQNNGV. With 1 base clipped from V and 8 bases from J, the junction kept 16 bases outside the gene matches.

The material sequenced was naive CD8+ T cells from blood. The chain joins TRBV11-2 to TRBJ1-2; 7 positions agree with TRBD1. The clonotype originates from a human donor in good health. CDR3 sequence: CASSLASTTGSTKGYTF. CDR3 DNA: TGTGCCAGCAGCTTAGCATCAACGACAGGGTCGACAAAGGGCTACACCTTC.